What follows are 25 T cell receptor beta chains derived from one specimen sequenced in a study of molecular identifiers for immune sequencing clone quantification. TCRdb re-called the PCR reads through MiXCR, storing one row per CDR3 protein. The table records tens of thousands of distinct CDR3 sequences, less than 20% of them present only once. Sequencing used naive CD8+ T cells from blood, with Jurkat cell RNA spiked in. Subset specified: FACS-sorted CD8+CD4-CCR7+CD45RA+ naive T cells. All receptors come from a human donor in good health. Some libraries in this study had Jurkat cell RNA spiked in.

This clonotype was counted between two and nine times. This chain links TRBV7-8 with TRBJ2-1; D gene uncertain. CDR1 and CDR2 from the germline V gene are SGHVS and FQNEAQ. Trimming removed 4 bases from V and 3 bases from J, with 7 bases in between. This CDR3 is 13 amino acids long. CDR3 region: CASSYGGYNEQFF. The CDR3 nucleotides are TGTGCCAGCAGCTACGGCGGCTACAATGAGCAGTTCTTC.

The chain has TRBV4-2 and TRBJ1-2, with D perhaps TRBD1 (6 bases). Trimming cost V 0 bases and J 4 bases, with 15 bases left between them. The CDR3 is 16 amino acids. CDR1 and CDR2 (germline): LGHNA, YNFKEQ. The CDR3 loop reads CASSQDPNRVTYGYTF. CDR3 DNA: TGTGCCAGCAGCCAAGATCCAAACAGGGTTACCTATGGCTACACCTTC.

Remarks on this clonotype: One base away lies a much larger clone, so this may be a sequencing read error. J is TRBJ2-3 and V is TRBV6-1; D possibly corresponds to TRBD2 (5 bases). The CDR3 consists of 16 residues. The germline gives CDR1 MNHNS, CDR2 SASEGT. V gave up 6 bases and J gave up 3 bases, with 19 bases separating them. CDR3 DNA sequence: TGTGCCAGCAGGGTCCATAGACGGGGATTGACAGATACGCAGTATTTT. It codes for CASRVHRRGLTDTQYF.

Many counts were recorded for this clonotype. This chain uses TRBV20-1 with TRBJ2-4; TRBD1 aligns across 7 bases. V shed 1 base, J shed 4 bases, and the junction held 7 bases outside the gene matches. Germline V lookup: CDR1 DFQATT, CDR2 SNEGSKA (reference sequence). The CDR3 length is 15 residues. For the CDR3, the DNA is TGCAGTGCTAGAGTCCGGGACAGCTCAAAAAACATTCAGTACTTC. It yields the protein CSARVRDSSKNIQYF.

This clonotype was recorded many times. The rearrangement joins TRBV3-1 to TRBJ2-5, with a tentative D call TRBD1 (6 bases). CDR3 length equals 13 residues. Germline CDR1 and CDR2: LGHDT and YNNKEL (reference sequence). V was shortened by 3 bases and J by 5 bases, with 10 bases between the two germline ends. Written as DNA, the CDR3 is TGTGCCAGCAGCCAGGGGGCCGGGGAGACCCAGTACTTC. It translates to CASSQGAGETQYF.

With respect to this clonotype: This may be a read error: a much more frequent sequence differs by one nucleotide. Because the CDR3 is missing its conserved closing phenylalanine or tryptophan, this is likely a read error. The CDR3 loop is CASSFSGEYSNQPQHS. In DNA, the CDR3 is TGTGCCAGCAGTTTTTCTGGGGAATATAGCAATCAGCCCCAGCATTCT. The genes are TRBV12-3 or TRBV12-4 and TRBJ1-5; D is uncertain. Trimming removed 3 bases from V and 0 bases from J, with 12 bases in between. CDR3 size: 16 residues.

The table lists this clonotype with many counts. This chain connects TRBV19 to TRBJ2-3; D ambiguous. Germline V gives CDR1 LNHDA, CDR2 SQIVND (reference sequence). V shed 5 bases and J shed 0 bases, with 6 bases lying between them. The CDR3 length is 13 residues. The CDR3 protein is CASSASSTDTQYF. For the CDR3, the DNA is TGTGCCAGTAGTGCTTCTAGCACAGATACGCAGTATTTT.

This clonotype has more than one count but fewer than ten. This chain joins TRBV6-4 and TRBJ2-1; a weak D match, TRBD2 (6 bases). CDR3 length equals 15 residues. Per the germline V gene, CDR1 is MRHNA and CDR2 is SNTAGT. V was pared by 5 bases and J by 8 bases, with 19 bases between. The CDR3, as DNA: TGTGCCAGCAGTCCGGGACCTAGGTCGGGGGATGAGCAGTTCTTC. Translating gives CASSPGPRSGDEQFF.

With respect to this clonotype: This may be a read error: a much more frequent sequence differs by one nucleotide. J is TRBJ2-1 and V is TRBV6-1, with 9 bases fitting TRBD2. In germline, CDR1 is MNHNS, CDR2 SASEGT. The CDR3 totals 15 residues. CDR3 DNA sequence: TGTGCCTGCAGTGAAGGGGGACTAGCTGATCTTGAGCAGTTCTTC. It specifies CACSEGGLADLEQFF.

This clonotype was recorded many times. The V call is TRBV12-3 or TRBV12-4, the J call TRBJ2-1; D may correspond to TRBD1 or TRBD2 (5 bases each). The CDR3 covers 14 residues. V was trimmed by 5 bases and J by 4 bases, leaving 12 bases between them. CDR3 sequence (DNA): TGTGCCAGCAGTGCGCCGGGACCTTACAATGAGCAGTTCTTC. It codes for CASSAPGPYNEQFF.

This clonotype was detected many times. The chain employs TRBV7-2 and TRBJ2-7; TRBD1 might be the D (6 bases). V gave up 2 bases and J gave up 4 bases, with 12 bases separating them. Germline V lookup: CDR1 SGHTA, CDR2 FQGNSA. The length of the CDR3 is 14 residues. CDR3 in amino acids: CASSLRDTHYEQYF. As DNA, the CDR3 is TGTGCCAGCAGCTTACGGGACACCCATTACGAGCAGTACTTC. The variable domain in full, completed from reference TRBV7-2 and TRBJ2-7, reads GAGVSQSPSNKVTEKGKDVELRCDPISGHTALYWYRQSLGQGLEFLIYFQGNSAPDKSGLPSDRFSAERTGGSVSTLTIQRTQQEDSAVYLCASSLRDTHYEQYFGPGTRLTVT.

The chain has TRBV19 and TRBJ1-1; 9 nucleotides match TRBD1. In germline, CDR1 is LNHDA, CDR2 SQIVND (reference sequence). CDR3 length: 17 residues. With V trimmed by 0 bases and J by 6 bases, 11 bases remained unmatched. The CDR3, as DNA: TGTGCCAGTAGTATAGACCAGCTCCCACAGGGGGCGGCTGAAGCTTTCTTT. Translation: CASSIDQLPQGAAEAFF. Full variable domain (outside the CDR3, taken from reference TRBV19 and TRBJ1-1): DGGITQSPKYLFRKEGQNVTLSCEQNLNHDAMYWYRQDPGQGLRLIYYSQIVNDFQKGDIAEGYSVSREKKESFPLTVTSAQKNPTAFYLCASSIDQLPQGAAEAFFGQGTRLTVV.

This clonotype was observed many times. The V and J genes are TRBV7-9 and TRBJ2-7; no clear D. Per the germline V gene, CDR1 is SEHNR and CDR2 is FQNEAQ (reference sequence). V lost 8 bases and J 4 bases, leaving 9 bases between the germline ends. The CDR3 is made up of 11 amino acids. CDR3 bases: TGTGCCAGCGTGGTGGGTTACGAGCAGTACTTC. This encodes CASVVGYEQYF.

This clonotype was recorded many times. V and J are TRBV7-8 and TRBJ2-1; D ambiguous. The CDR3 runs to 15 residues. Trimming removed 1 base at V and 9 bases at J, with 16 bases between. Germline V CDR1 and CDR2: SGHVS, FQNEAQ. The DNA of the CDR3 is TGTGCCAGCAGCTTAGATCGAAGCACATGGGGTGAGCAGTTCTTC. It encodes CASSLDRSTWGEQFF.

This clonotype was observed a handful of times. A much larger clone is a single base away; this may be a read error. The rearrangement joins TRBV29-1 to TRBJ2-1; 9 nucleotides line up with TRBD2. CDR1 is SQVTM, CDR2 ANQGSEA, per germline. There are 15 residues in the CDR3. The CDR3 here is CGVDLAGVEGGEQFF. CDR3 nucleotides: TGCGGCGTTGATTTAGCGGGAGTAGAGGGTGGGGAGCAGTTCTTC.

At least ten counts were recorded for this clonotype. The V gene is TRBV27, the J gene TRBJ1-5, with a weak D call TRBD1 (5 bases). The CDR3 loop spans 12 amino acids. V shed 5 bases and J shed 6 bases, with 8 bases lying between them. The germline CDR1 and CDR2 sequences are MNHEY and SMNVEV (reference sequence). For the CDR3, the DNA is TGTGCCAGCAGTCCAGGGACTCAGCCCCAGCATTTT. Encoded protein: CASSPGTQPQHF.

This clonotype has at least ten counts. The chain couples TRBV6-5 to TRBJ2-5; D uncertain. V was shortened by 3 bases and J by 2 bases, with 1 base between the two germline ends. Germline V CDR1 and CDR2: MNHEY, SVGAGI. CDR3 length: 11 residues. CDR3 region: CASSYQETQYF. Here the CDR3 DNA reads TGTGCCAGCAGTTATCAAGAGACCCAGTACTTC.

This clonotype showed up many times. The CDR3 bases are TGTGCCAGCAGTCCGGCGGGTCGAGGGACGGTAAACTATGGCTACACCTTC. Its protein product is CASSPAGRGTVNYGYTF. The rearrangement links TRBV7-9 to TRBJ1-2, with D perhaps matching TRBD1 (5 bases). Germline-derived CDR1 and CDR2 are SEHNR and FQNEAQ (reference sequence). V lost 6 bases and J lost 2, with 22 bases in between. The CDR3 length is 17 residues.

This clonotype was recorded at least ten times. The chain carries TRBV29-1 and TRBJ2-1, with a possible D match to TRBD2 (6 bases). The germline gives CDR1 SQVTM, CDR2 ANQGSEA. The CDR3 consists of 16 residues. The V end lost 0 bases, the J end lost 4 bases, and 16 bases lay between the germline ends. The CDR3 loop is CSVEDPRWGVYNEQFF. CDR3 DNA: TGCAGCGTTGAAGATCCTCGCTGGGGGGTTTACAATGAGCAGTTCTTC.

This clonotype was seen many times. V gene TRBV7-9 combines with J gene TRBJ1-1; no reliable D call. Germline loops: CDR1 SEHNR, CDR2 FQNEAQ (reference sequence). This CDR3 has 14 residues. V lost 1 base, J lost 3 bases, and 9 bases lay in between. This chain's CDR3 is CASSLGGSDTEAFF. The DNA of the CDR3 is TGTGCCAGCAGCTTAGGGGGATCCGACACTGAAGCTTTCTTT.

The chain joins TRBV7-6 to TRBJ1-4; D is possibly TRBD1 (6 bases). Germline V gives CDR1 SGHVS, CDR2 FNYEAQ. This CDR3 region has 16 residues. V shed 2 bases and J shed 8 bases, with 18 bases lying between them. CDR3 loop: CASSLSGRGGREKLFF. Here the CDR3 DNA reads TGTGCCAGCAGCTTATCAGGAAGGGGGGGACGCGAAAAACTGTTTTTT.

In regard to this clonotype: A much larger clone lies one base from this, so it may be a read error. The chain combines TRBV19 with TRBJ2-3; D is undetermined. V lost 5 bases and J 0 bases, leaving 12 bases between the germline ends. The CDR3 runs to 15 residues. Per the germline V gene, CDR1 is LNHDA and CDR2 is SQIVND (reference sequence). This CDR3 reads CASSSNGTSTDTQYF. The CDR3 DNA is TGTGCCAGTAGTTCTAACGGAACTAGCACAGATACGCAGTATTTT. The full variable domain, with the rest looked up from reference TRBV19 and TRBJ2-3, is DGGITQSPKYLFRKEGQNVTLSCEQNLNHDAMYWYRQDPGQGLRLIYYSQIVNDFQKGDIAEGYSVSREKKESFPLTVTSAQKNPTAFYLCASSSNGTSTDTQYFGPGTRLTVL.

This clonotype appeared many times. The CDR3, as DNA: TGCAGCTCCCTGACCCAGACTAGCGGGTCGAACACCGGGGAGCTGTTTTTT. Its protein product is CSSLTQTSGSNTGELFF. The chain employs TRBV29-1 and TRBJ2-2, with 10 nucleotides matching TRBD2. From germline, CDR1 is SQVTM and CDR2 ANQGSEA. This CDR3 spans 17 amino acids. The junction had 12 bases not matched to a gene; V was cut back by 8 bases and J by 0 bases.

The rearrangement links TRBV27 to TRBJ2-7; TRBD1 or TRBD2 may be the D gene (8 bases each). Trimming cost V 6 bases and J 3 bases, with 18 bases left between them. Per the germline V gene, CDR1 is MNHEY and CDR2 is SMNVEV (reference sequence). The CDR3 sequence is 15 residues long. For the CDR3, the DNA is TGTGCCAGCAGCCAGGGGGCGGGAGGATTCTACGAGCAGTACTTC. Its protein is CASSQGAGGFYEQYF.

This clonotype was seen repeatedly, ten times or more. The genes are TRBV6-2 or TRBV6-3 and TRBJ1-5; the match to TRBD1 covers 7 bases. From germline, CDR1 is MNHEY and CDR2 SVGEGT. The ends lost 2 bases at V and 0 bases at J; junction bases unmatched: 7. The CDR3 is 17 residues long. CDR3 coding DNA: TGTGCCAGCAGTTACACGACAGGGCTTTATAGCAATCAGCCCCAGCATTTT. Translating it yields CASSYTTGLYSNQPQHF.